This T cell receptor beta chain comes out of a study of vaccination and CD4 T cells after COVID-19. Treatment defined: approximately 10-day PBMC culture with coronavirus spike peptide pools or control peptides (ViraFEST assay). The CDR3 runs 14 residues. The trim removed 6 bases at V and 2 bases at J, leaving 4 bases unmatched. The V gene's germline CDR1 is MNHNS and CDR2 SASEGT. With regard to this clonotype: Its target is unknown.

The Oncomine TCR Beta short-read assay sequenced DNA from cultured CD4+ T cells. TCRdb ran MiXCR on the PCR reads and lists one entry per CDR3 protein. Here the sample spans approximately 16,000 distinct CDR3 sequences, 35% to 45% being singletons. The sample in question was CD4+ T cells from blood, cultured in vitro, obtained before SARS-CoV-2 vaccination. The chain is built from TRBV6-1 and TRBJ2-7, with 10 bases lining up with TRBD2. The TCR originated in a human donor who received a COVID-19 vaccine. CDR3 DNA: TGTGCCAGCAGGTGGACTAGCGGTACCTACGAGCAGTACTTC. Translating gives CASRWTSGTYEQYF.